Listed here are 8 T cell receptor beta chains from one sample, sequenced in a study of Ad26.COV2.S vaccination and SARS-CoV-2 variants. Sequencing was performed with immunoSEQ multiplex PCR; in TCRdb, only in-frame clones are kept and a portion is missing. The data hold around 350,000 clones, with about 88% observed a single time. Treatment noted: some 19 received Ad26.COV2.S at low or high dose, single or two shots; 5 received placebo; per-sample allocation not given. Vaccine and placebo recipients were sampled on day 63 after the first injection. Sequences were derived from peripheral blood, sampled in a trial of Ad26.COV2.S vaccine versus placebo. The receptors were sampled from a person between 18 and 65 years old who received the Ad26.COV2.S COVID-19 vaccine or a placebo.

The chain carries TRBV27 and TRBJ1-5; D uncertain. V was shortened by 4 bases and J by 1 base, with 11 bases between the two germline ends. Germline V gives CDR1 MNHEY, CDR2 SMNVEV (reference sequence). CDR3 size: 15 residues. The CDR3 DNA reads TGTGCCAGCAGTTCGAACGGAGGAAGCAATCAGCCCCAGCATTTT. It yields the protein CASSSNGGSNQPQHF.

The J gene is TRBJ2-1, the V gene TRBV3-1 (or the pseudogene TRBV3-2); unclear D gene. Trimming cost V 3 bases and J 6 bases, with 9 bases left between them. The germline V gene encodes CDR1 LGHDT and CDR2 YNNKEL (reference sequence). This CDR3 has 13 residues. CDR3 protein: CASSHLNSNEQFF. In nucleotides, the CDR3 is TGTGCCAGCAGCCACCTCAATTCCAATGAGCAGTTCTTC.

This clone has only a few counts. The chain carries TRBV6-6 and TRBJ2-1, with TRBD1 matching 7 bases. CDR3 length equals 15 residues. Per the germline V gene, CDR1 is MNHNY and CDR2 is SVGAGI (reference sequence). V lost 3 bases and J lost 10; bases outside the gene matches: 12. Written as DNA, the CDR3 is TGTGCCAGCAGTTATTCTCGACAGGGATCGGGGGAGCAGTTCTTC. Translated, it gives CASSYSRQGSGEQFF.

This chain links TRBV7-9 with TRBJ1-4; a weak D match, TRBD1 (6 bases). The CDR3 is 18 residues long. The germline V gene has CDR1 SEHNR and CDR2 FQNEAQ (reference sequence). The germline V and J ends were trimmed by 1 base and 6 bases, with 21 bases remaining between them. The CDR3 reads CASSLGQGLPERDEKLFF. The CDR3 nucleotides read TGTGCCAGCAGCTTAGGGCAGGGGCTACCGGAGCGCGATGAAAAACTGTTTTTT.

CDR3 amino acids: CASSPGLAGGQGTDTQYF. The CDR3 DNA reads as TGTGCCAGCAGTCCGGGACTAGCGGGAGGCCAGGGCACAGATACGCAGTATTTT. This chain connects TRBV6-2 or TRBV6-3 to TRBJ2-3, with 15 bases identical to TRBD2. The CDR3 totals 18 residues. Per the germline V gene, CDR1 is MNHEY and CDR2 is SVGEGT. Losses at the gene ends were 5 bases for V and 1 base for J; bases not matched to a gene: 7.

The chain couples TRBV19 to TRBJ2-7; tentatively, D is TRBD1 or TRBD2 (5 bases each). The CDR3 sequence is 15 residues long. Germline CDR1 LNHDA, CDR2 SQIVND (reference sequence). Trimming removed 5 bases from V and 3 bases from J, with 17 bases in between. The CDR3 reads CASSYGLAGNYEQYF. The CDR3 DNA follows: TGTGCCAGTAGTTATGGGCTAGCAGGGAACTACGAGCAGTACTTC.

The chain combines TRBV27 with TRBJ2-6, with D possibly TRBD1 on 6 matching bases. The V end lost 4 bases, the J end lost 2 bases, and 6 bases lay between the germline ends. CDR1 MNHEY and CDR2 SMNVEV come from the germline V gene (reference sequence). The CDR3 sequence is 14 residues long. In DNA form, the CDR3 reads TGTGCCAGCAGTTACAGGGCTGGGGCCAACGTCCTGACTTTC. It codes for CASSYRAGANVLTF.

The J gene is TRBJ2-7, the V gene TRBV5-1, with 11 bases fitting TRBD2. The J segment lost 6 bases and the V segment lost 1 base, leaving 6 bases of the junction unmatched. The germline V gene has CDR1 SGHRS and CDR2 YFSETQ. The length of the CDR3 is 15 residues. The CDR3 sequence: CASSLRVAGGAEQYF. The CDR3 bases are TGCGCCAGCAGCTTGAGGGTAGCGGGAGGGGCCGAGCAGTACTTC.